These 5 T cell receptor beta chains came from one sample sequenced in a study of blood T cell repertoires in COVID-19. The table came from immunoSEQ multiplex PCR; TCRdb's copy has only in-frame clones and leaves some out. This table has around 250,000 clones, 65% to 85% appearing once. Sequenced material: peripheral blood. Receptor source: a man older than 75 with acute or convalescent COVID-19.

The CDR3 protein is CASADSNSYEQYF. In DNA, the CDR3 is TGCGCCAGCGCTGACAGCAACTCCTACGAGCAGTACTTC. The V call is TRBV5-1, the J call TRBJ2-7; perhaps TRBD1 as D (5 bases). V was shortened by 7 bases and J by 0 bases, with 11 bases between the two germline ends. Germline CDR1 reads SGHRS; CDR2 reads YFSETQ. The CDR3 extends over 13 amino acids.

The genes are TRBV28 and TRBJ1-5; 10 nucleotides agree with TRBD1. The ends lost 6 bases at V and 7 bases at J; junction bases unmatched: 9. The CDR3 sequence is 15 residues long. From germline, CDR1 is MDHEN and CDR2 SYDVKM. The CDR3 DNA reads TGTGCCAGCAGAGAGACAGGGGGCGCGGTACAGCCCCAGCATTTT. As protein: CASRETGGAVQPQHF.

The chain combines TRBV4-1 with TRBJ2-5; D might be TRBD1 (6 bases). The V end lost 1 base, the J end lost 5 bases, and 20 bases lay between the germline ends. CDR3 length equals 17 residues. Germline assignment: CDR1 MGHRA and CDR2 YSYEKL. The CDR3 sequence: CASSQVEGVNRVETQYF. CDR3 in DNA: TGCGCCAGCAGCCAAGTAGAGGGGGTCAATCGTGTTGAGACCCAGTACTTC.

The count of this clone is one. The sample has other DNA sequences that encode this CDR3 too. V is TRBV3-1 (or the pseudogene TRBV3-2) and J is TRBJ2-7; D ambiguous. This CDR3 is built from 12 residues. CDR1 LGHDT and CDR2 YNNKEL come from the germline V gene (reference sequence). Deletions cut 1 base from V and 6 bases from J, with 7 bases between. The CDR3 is CASSQVSSEQYF. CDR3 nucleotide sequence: TGTGCCAGCAGCCAAGTAAGTAGCGAGCAGTACTTC.

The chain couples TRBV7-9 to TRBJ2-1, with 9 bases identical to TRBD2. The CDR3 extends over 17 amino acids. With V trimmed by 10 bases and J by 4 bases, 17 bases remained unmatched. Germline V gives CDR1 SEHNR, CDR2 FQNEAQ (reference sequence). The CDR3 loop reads CATLEIRSGRFYNEQFF. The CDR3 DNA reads TGTGCCACCCTAGAAATCAGGAGCGGGAGGTTTTACAATGAGCAGTTCTTC.